This T cell receptor (beta chain) was recorded in a study of human T cells and chemical hapten exposure. Each CDR3 protein gets one entry after TCRdb re-called the RACE reads with MiXCR. This sample has some 360,000 distinct CDR3 sequences, with approximately 5.1% found just once. This clonotype has a count of ten or more. The sample's time point: pre-sensitization, week 0. Treatment denoted: therapeutic diphenylcyclopropenone sensitization with weekly scalp DPC. The receptor was isolated from a woman between 50 and 59 years old with alopecia areata. Some clones in this sample may be carry-over from other donors' samples. Sequences were derived from whole blood, sampled in connection with sensitization to the hapten diphenylcyclopropenone (DPC).

The CDR3: CSGIRTSSADEQFF. The CDR3 DNA sequence: TGCAGTGGAATCAGGACTAGCTCGGCGGATGAGCAGTTCTTC. The chain combines TRBV20-1 with TRBJ2-1, with 8 bases aligning to TRBD2. The V and J ends lost 7 bases and 8 bases, in that order; junction bases with no gene match: 13. Germline V gene lookup returns CDR1 DFQATT and CDR2 SNEGSKA (reference sequence). The CDR3 extends over 14 amino acids.